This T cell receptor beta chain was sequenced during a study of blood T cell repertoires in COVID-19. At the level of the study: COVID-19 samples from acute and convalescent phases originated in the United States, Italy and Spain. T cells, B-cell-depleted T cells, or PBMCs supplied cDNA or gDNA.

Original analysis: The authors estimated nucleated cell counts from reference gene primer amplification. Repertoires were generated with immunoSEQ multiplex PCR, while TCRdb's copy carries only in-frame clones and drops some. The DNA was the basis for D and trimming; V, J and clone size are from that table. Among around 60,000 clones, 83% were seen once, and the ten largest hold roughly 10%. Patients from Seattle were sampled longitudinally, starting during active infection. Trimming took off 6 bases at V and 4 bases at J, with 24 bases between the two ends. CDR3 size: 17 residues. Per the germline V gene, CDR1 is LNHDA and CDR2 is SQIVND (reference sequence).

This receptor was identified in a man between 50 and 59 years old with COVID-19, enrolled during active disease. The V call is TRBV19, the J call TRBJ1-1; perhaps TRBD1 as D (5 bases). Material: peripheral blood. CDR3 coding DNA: TGTGCCAGTAGGAAGTTTGGGTTCAGGGAATTGGGCACTGAAGCTTTCTTT. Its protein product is CASRKFGFRELGTEAFF.